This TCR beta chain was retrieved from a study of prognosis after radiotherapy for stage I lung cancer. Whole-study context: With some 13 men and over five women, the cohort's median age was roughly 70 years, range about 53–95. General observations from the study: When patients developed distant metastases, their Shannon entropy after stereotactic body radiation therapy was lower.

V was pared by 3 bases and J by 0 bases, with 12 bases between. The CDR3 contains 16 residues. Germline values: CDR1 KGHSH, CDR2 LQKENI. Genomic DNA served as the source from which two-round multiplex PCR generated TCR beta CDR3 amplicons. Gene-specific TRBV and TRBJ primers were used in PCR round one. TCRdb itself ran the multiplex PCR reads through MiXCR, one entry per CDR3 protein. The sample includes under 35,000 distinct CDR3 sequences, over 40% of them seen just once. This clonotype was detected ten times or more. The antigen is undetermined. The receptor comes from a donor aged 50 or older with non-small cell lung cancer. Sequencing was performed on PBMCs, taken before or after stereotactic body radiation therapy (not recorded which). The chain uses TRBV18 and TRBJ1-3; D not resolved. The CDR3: CASSPNRESSGNTIYF. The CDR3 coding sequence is TGTGCCAGCTCACCCAATCGGGAGAGCTCTGGAAACACCATATATTTT.